The 27 T cell receptor beta chains presented below share a single source sample, sequenced in a study of cytomegalovirus exposure and HLA in healthy donors. Both 60 Vbeta primers and 13 Jbeta primers went into the PCR. Produced via immunoSEQ multiplex PCR; TCRdb's table is partial and in-frame only. This sample carries fewer than 40,000 clones, 86% of them seen once, and the ten largest clones take about an eighth. The source material was PBMCs. The receptors were gathered from a woman in her forties in good health and CMV-seropositive.

The chain joins TRBV19 to TRBJ2-7, with 9 bases lining up with TRBD2. The germline CDR1 and CDR2 sequences are LNHDA and SQIVND (reference sequence). This CDR3 contains 15 residues. With 3 bases clipped from V and 3 bases from J, the junction kept 6 bases outside the gene matches. Here the CDR3 DNA reads TGTGCCAGTAGTATCGGGACTAGCCTAGGCTACGAGCAGTACTTC. It encodes CASSIGTSLGYEQYF.

V and J are TRBV7-9 and TRBJ1-1; 8 bases match TRBD1. The length of the CDR3 is 12 residues. Germline CDR1 SEHNR, CDR2 FQNEAQ (reference sequence). Trimming removed 5 bases from V and 8 bases from J; junction bases left unmatched: 4. As DNA, the CDR3 is TGTGCCAGCAGCCACCCAGGGGGCGAAGCTTTCTTT. The encoded protein is CASSHPGGEAFF.

The V and J genes are TRBV28 and TRBJ2-1; 14 bases are a match to TRBD2. Per germline, CDR1 MDHEN and CDR2 SYDVKM. The CDR3 consists of 16 residues. V was pared by 4 bases and J by 7 bases, with 6 bases of the junction left unmatched. The CDR3 here is CASSSPGLAGGNEQFF. The CDR3 nucleotides read TGTGCCAGCAGTTCCCCTGGACTAGCGGGGGGTAATGAGCAGTTCTTC.

The chain couples TRBV5-4 to TRBJ1-2; D gene ambiguous. The CDR3 spans 11 residues. Trimming cost V 0 bases and J 8 bases, with 5 bases left between them. Germline V gene data show CDR1 as SGHNT and CDR2 as YYREEE (reference sequence). The DNA for the CDR3 is TGTGCCAGCAGCTTGGAGGAGGGCTACACCTTC. This translates into CASSLEEGYTF.

This chain uses TRBV21-1 with TRBJ1-5; the table's D call, TRBD1, has no DNA check behind it. TRBV21-1 is reported as a pseudogene. The CDR3 consists of 20 residues. The CDR3 bases are TGTGCCAGCAAGGTCTTTCGGGGACAGGTTCGAATGGAGAGCAATCAGCCCCAGCATTTT. It yields the protein CASKVFRGQVRMESNQPQHF.

This clone is a singleton in its sample. The V call is TRBV4-1, the J call TRBJ1-5; TRBD1 is a possible D gene (5 bases). This CDR3 contains 14 residues. Trimming pared 3 bases from V and 7 bases from J, leaving 13 bases between. Germline CDR1 and CDR2: MGHRA and YSYEKL. The CDR3 is CASSHAGAGQPQHF. CDR3 in DNA: TGCGCCAGCAGCCACGCCGGGGCGGGACAGCCCCAGCATTTT.

The rearrangement uses TRBV19 and TRBJ2-7; TRBD1 matches 7 bases. V lost 4 bases and J lost 4; bases outside the gene matches: 4. The CDR3 contains 13 residues. Germline CDR1 LNHDA, CDR2 SQIVND (reference sequence). CDR3 protein: CASSRDRAYEQYF. CDR3 nucleotide sequence: TGTGCCAGTAGTAGGGACAGAGCTTACGAGCAGTACTTC. Drawing the rest from reference TRBV19 and TRBJ2-7, the complete variable domain is DGGITQSPKYLFRKEGQNVTLSCEQNLNHDAMYWYRQDPGQGLRLIYYSQIVNDFQKGDIAEGYSVSREKKESFPLTVTSAQKNPTAFYLCASSRDRAYEQYFGPGTRLTVT.

J is TRBJ2-7 and V is TRBV10-1, with 9 positions matching TRBD2. This CDR3 has 16 amino acids. V was pared by 0 bases and J by 4 bases, with 7 bases of the junction left unmatched. Germline V gene data show CDR1 as WNHNN and CDR2 as SYGVQD (reference sequence). The chain's CDR3 is CASSESRASGVYEQYF. CDR3 sequence (DNA): TGCGCCAGCAGTGAGTCGAGGGCTAGCGGGGTATACGAGCAGTACTTC.

The chain combines TRBV28 with TRBJ1-3; weak D call: TRBD1 (6 bases). Germline V gene lookup returns CDR1 MDHEN and CDR2 SYDVKM. This CDR3 region has 17 residues. Trimming removed 5 bases from V and 0 bases from J, with 17 bases in between. CDR3 amino acids: CASSPWTAQISGNTIYF. CDR3 sequence (DNA): TGTGCCAGCAGTCCTTGGACAGCCCAGATCTCTGGAAACACCATATATTTT.

V and J are TRBV5-6 and TRBJ2-1; D is perhaps TRBD1 (5 bases). Per the germline V gene, CDR1 is SGHDT and CDR2 is YYEEEE. The length of the CDR3 is 14 residues. Trimming pared 1 base from V and 0 bases from J, leaving 5 bases between. CDR3 in DNA: TGTGCCAGCAGCTTGAGGGGCTCCTACAATGAGCAGTTCTTC. Protein product: CASSLRGSYNEQFF.

The chain employs TRBV6-1 and TRBJ2-7; 8 nucleotides line up with TRBD1. Germline CDR1 and CDR2: MNHNS and SASEGT. J lost 7 bases, V lost 4 bases, and 9 bases had no gene match. The CDR3 consists of 14 residues. The CDR3 reads CASSGTGPPKEQYF. The CDR3, as DNA: TGTGCCAGCAGTGGGACAGGGCCTCCAAAGGAGCAGTACTTC.

The V call is TRBV11-2, the J call TRBJ2-7; D ambiguous. Per the germline V gene, CDR1 is SGHAT and CDR2 is FQNNGV. This CDR3 is built from 14 residues. V was trimmed by 2 bases and J by 0 bases, leaving 8 bases between them. The CDR3 DNA is TGTGCCAGCAGCTTAATGCAGGCCTCCTACGAGCAGTACTTC. Its protein is CASSLMQASYEQYF.

This chain connects TRBV6-5 to TRBJ1-1, with no clear D. This CDR3 spans 13 amino acids. The V gene lost 5 bases and the J gene lost 11 bases, with 18 bases spanning the gap. Germline V gives CDR1 MNHEY, CDR2 SVGAGI. The CDR3 loop reads CASSETAASRAFF. The DNA of the CDR3 is TGTGCCAGCAGTGAAACTGCAGCCTCGAGGGCTTTCTTT.

The chain employs TRBV6-6 and TRBJ1-3; 7 bases are shared with TRBD1. Germline assignment: CDR1 MNHNY and CDR2 SVGAGI (reference sequence). This CDR3 is built from 15 residues. Trimming took 5 bases from V and 2 from J; bases not matched to a gene: 6. The CDR3, as DNA: TGTGCCAGCAGTCAACAGGGGAACCCTGGAAACACCATATATTTT. Translating it yields CASSQQGNPGNTIYF.

This chain uses TRBV9 with TRBJ2-1, with 10 bases identical to TRBD2. Trimming removed 1 base from V and 8 bases from J; junction bases left unmatched: 12. The CDR3 length is 17 residues. CDR1 and CDR2 (germline): SGDLS, YYNGEE. CDR3 sequence reads: CASSVWPSGGAGDEQFF. The CDR3 coding sequence is TGTGCCAGCAGCGTATGGCCCAGCGGGGGGGCCGGAGATGAGCAGTTCTTC.

V is TRBV7-2 and J is TRBJ2-2, with 12 bases fitting TRBD2. J was trimmed by 7 bases and V by 5 bases; bases with no gene match: 11. CDR3 length: 17 amino acids. The germline CDR1 and CDR2 sequences are SGHTA and FQGNSA. Here the CDR3 reads CASSPRLGLAGRGELFF. As DNA, the CDR3 is TGTGCCAGCAGCCCCCGGCTCGGACTAGCGGGGCGCGGGGAGCTGTTTTTT.

The chain has TRBV6-5 and TRBJ2-5; maybe TRBD2 (5 bases). Trimming removed 5 bases from V and 5 bases from J, with 12 bases in between. The CDR3 contains 13 residues. Germline V gives CDR1 MNHEY, CDR2 SVGAGI. The CDR3: CASSTPREETQYF. CDR3 nucleotides: TGTGCCAGCAGTACCCCTAGGGAGGAGACCCAGTACTTC.

This clone appeared a single time. The gene calls are TRBV7-6 and TRBJ2-7; 7 nucleotides line up with TRBD1. Germline V lookup: CDR1 SGHVS, CDR2 FNYEAQ. This CDR3 is 15 amino acids long. The ends lost 3 bases at V and 0 bases at J; junction bases unmatched: 5. CDR3 DNA: TGTGCCAGCAGCTTCGGGACAGAGAGCTCCTACGAGCAGTACTTC. Its translation is CASSFGTESSYEQYF.

The chain is built from TRBV28 and TRBJ2-1, with 8 bases that match TRBD2. The germline V gene encodes CDR1 MDHEN and CDR2 SYDVKM. This CDR3 region has 15 residues. V lost 8 bases to trimming and J lost 6 bases; unmatched junction nucleotides: 12. The CDR3 DNA sequence: TGTGCCAGCGGAATCCCGGGACTAGGGGGCAATGAGCAGTTCTTC. Translation: CASGIPGLGGNEQFF. Combining the CDR3 with reference TRBV28 and TRBJ2-1 gives the whole variable domain DVKVTQSSRYLVKRTGEKVFLECVQDMDHENMFWYRQDPGLGLRLIYFSYDVKMKEKGDIPEGYSVSREKKERFSLILESASTNQTSMYLCASGIPGLGGNEQFFGPGTRLTVL.

This clone was observed once. V usage is TRBV19 and J usage is TRBJ1-5; 8 positions agree with TRBD1. From germline, CDR1 is LNHDA and CDR2 SQIVND (reference sequence). V trimming: 3 bases; J trimming: 7 bases; junction bases outside the gene matches: 8. This CDR3 has 15 residues. This CDR3 is CASSITGGAGQPQHF. In DNA form, the CDR3 reads TGTGCCAGTAGTATCACAGGGGGTGCGGGGCAGCCCCAGCATTTT.

The genes are TRBV9 and TRBJ2-3; D might be TRBD2 (5 bases). The V gene's germline CDR1 is SGDLS and CDR2 YYNGEE. This CDR3 contains 15 residues. Trimming cost V 3 bases and J 5 bases, with 16 bases left between them. The CDR3 DNA follows: TGTGCCAGCAGCGCAGCGGTTCATCCAGGAGATACGCAGTATTTT. Translated, it gives CASSAAVHPGDTQYF.

V is TRBV4-2 and J is TRBJ2-2, with 10 bases fitting TRBD2. Losses at the gene ends were 4 bases for V and 4 bases for J; bases not matched to a gene: 18. This CDR3 comprises 20 residues. The germline V gene has CDR1 LGHNA and CDR2 YNFKEQ. CDR3 nucleotides: TGTGCCAGCAGCCTCGCCTACATCGTGACTAGCGGGTCTGCCACCGGGGAGCTGTTTTTT. Translating it yields CASSLAYIVTSGSATGELFF.

This clone has more than one count but fewer than ten. V gene TRBV11-2 combines with J gene TRBJ1-3; D is ambiguous. CDR3 length equals 14 residues. Trimming pared 2 bases from V and 0 bases from J, leaving 5 bases between. Germline lookup yields CDR1 SGHAT and CDR2 FQNNGV. The CDR3 DNA sequence: TGTGCCAGCAGCTTAACCGGCTCTGGAAACACCATATATTTT. Translating gives CASSLTGSGNTIYF.

V and J are TRBV7-2 and TRBJ2-2; the D gene is possibly TRBD1 (5 bases). CDR1 and CDR2 from the germline V gene are SGHTA and FQGNSA. CDR3 length: 15 residues. V was trimmed by 1 base and J by 1 base, leaving 7 bases between them. Here the CDR3 reads CASSLGGVNTGELFF. CDR3 bases: TGTGCCAGCAGCTTAGGGGGCGTGAACACCGGGGAGCTGTTTTTT.

This chain joins TRBV12-5 and TRBJ1-1, with D hard to call. Germline V CDR1 and CDR2: LGHNT, FRNRAP. The CDR3 consists of 15 residues. Trimming took 0 bases from V and 1 from J, leaving 9 bases between them. CDR3: CASGLVRSGNTEAFF. The DNA of the CDR3 is TGTGCTAGTGGTTTGGTACGAAGCGGGAACACTGAAGCTTTCTTT.

The CDR3 coding sequence is TGTGCCAGCAGCTTGGATATCGTCAGCATGAGGGAGACCCAGTACTTC. It is translated as CASSLDIVSMRETQYF. The rearrangement joins TRBV7-2 to TRBJ2-5; D remains unclear. This CDR3 region has 16 residues. Looked up from germline, CDR1 is SGHTA and CDR2 is FQGNSA. V was cut by 3 bases and J by 5 bases, with 19 bases left in between.

The gene calls are TRBV5-1 and TRBJ2-3; 7 bases match TRBD1. The CDR3 runs 15 residues. Germline CDR1 is SGHRS and CDR2 is YFSETQ. J lost 10 bases, V lost 4 bases, and 15 bases had no gene match. The DNA of the CDR3 is TGCGCCAGCAGCCTAACGAACTCAGACGGGACAGCGCAGTATTTT. Translating gives CASSLTNSDGTAQYF. Complete variable domain (other parts from reference TRBV5-1 and TRBJ2-3): KAGVTQTPRYLIKTRGQQVTLSCSPISGHRSVSWYQQTPGQGLQFLFEYFSETQRNKGNFPGRFSGRQFSNSRSEMNVSTLELGDSALYLCASSLTNSDGTAQYFGPGTRLTVL.